The clone carrying this T cell receptor beta chain was picked up a small number of times. Its matching antigen is unknown. These data originate in a study of shared clonotypes between healthy human individuals. Study-level information: CD8 memory received one plate per donor, CD8 naive two, CD4 memory three and CD4 naive three.

Libraries were prepared by immunoSEQ multiplex PCR; TCRdb keeps only in-frame clonotypes and omits some of them. The sample includes about 1.1 million clones, around 78% of them seen just once. The CDR3 covers 15 residues. Trimming pared 3 bases from V and 4 bases from J, leaving 15 bases between. The germline V gene has CDR1 MGHRA and CDR2 YSYEKL. Study results and caveats: Naive subsets generally had larger estimated richness than memory subsets. How much donors shared clonotypes was expected to be affected by sequencing depth. Several donors showed sharing of around 5% of naive CD4 clonotypes.

The origin of this receptor is a man in his late teens or twenties in good health. Some clones in this sample may be carry-over from other donors' samples. The chain employs TRBV4-1 and TRBJ1-2, with a tentative D call TRBD1 (6 bases). Sequencing was done on a sample of memory CD4+ T cells from PBMCs. Regarding subset: CD45RA-negative fraction. CDR3 sequence reads: CASSQGEDRRYGYTF. The CDR3 DNA is TGCGCCAGCAGCCAGGGGGAAGACAGGCGCTATGGCTACACCTTC.